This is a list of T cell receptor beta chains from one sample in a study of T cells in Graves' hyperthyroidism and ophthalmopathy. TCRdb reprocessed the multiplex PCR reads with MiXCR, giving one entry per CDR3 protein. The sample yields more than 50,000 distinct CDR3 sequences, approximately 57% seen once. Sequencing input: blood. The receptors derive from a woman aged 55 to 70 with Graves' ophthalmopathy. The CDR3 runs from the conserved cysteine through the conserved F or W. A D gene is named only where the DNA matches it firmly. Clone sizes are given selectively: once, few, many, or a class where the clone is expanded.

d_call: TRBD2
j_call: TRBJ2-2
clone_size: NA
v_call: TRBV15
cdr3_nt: TGTGCCACCAGCAAAGGAGCGGGGATCACCGGGGAGCTGTTTTTT
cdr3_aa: CATSKGAGITGELFF

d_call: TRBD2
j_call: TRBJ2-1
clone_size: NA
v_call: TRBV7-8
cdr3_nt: TGTGCCAACTCAACAACTAGCGCGAGACCCCATGAGCAGTTCTTC
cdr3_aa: CANSTTSARPHEQFF

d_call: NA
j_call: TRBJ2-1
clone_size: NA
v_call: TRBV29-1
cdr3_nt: TGCAGCTTAGTCGGCAATGAGCAGTTCTTC
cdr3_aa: CSLVGNEQFF

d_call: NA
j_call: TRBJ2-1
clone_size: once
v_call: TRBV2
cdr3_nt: TGTGCCAGCAACGGGGCGGAGCTTGGGAATGAGCAGTTCTTC
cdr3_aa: CASNGAELGNEQFF

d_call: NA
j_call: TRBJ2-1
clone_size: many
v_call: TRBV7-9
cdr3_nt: TGTGCCAGCAGCCTCCGGTCCGGGAATGAGCAGTTCTTC
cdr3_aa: CASSLRSGNEQFF

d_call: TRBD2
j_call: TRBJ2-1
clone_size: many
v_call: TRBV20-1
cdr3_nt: TGCAGTGCTAGAGACTGGCGGGAGGGGAACTACAATGAGCAGTTCTTC
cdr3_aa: CSARDWREGNYNEQFF

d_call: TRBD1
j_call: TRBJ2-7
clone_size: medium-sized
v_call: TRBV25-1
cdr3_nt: TGTGCCAGCAGTGACCCAACGACAGGGGTGATAAGCGAGCAGTACTTC
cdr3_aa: CASSDPTTGVISEQYF

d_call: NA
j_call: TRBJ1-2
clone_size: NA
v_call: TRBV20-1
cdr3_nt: TGCAGTGCTCGAATACCGGGGGGGTATGGCTACACCTTC
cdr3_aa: CSARIPGGYGYTF

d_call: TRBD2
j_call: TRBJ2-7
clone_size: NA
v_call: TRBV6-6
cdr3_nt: TGTGCCAGCAGGCAGACTAGCGGGAGCGAGCAGTACTTC
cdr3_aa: CASRQTSGSEQYF

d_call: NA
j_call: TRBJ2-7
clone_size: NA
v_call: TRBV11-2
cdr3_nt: TGTGCCAGCAGCCCCTCGGTCCACGAGCAGTACTTC
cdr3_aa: CASSPSVHEQYF

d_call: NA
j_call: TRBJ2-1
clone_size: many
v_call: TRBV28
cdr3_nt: TGTGCCAGCAGTCTTGGTTATGAGCAGTTCTTC
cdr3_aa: CASSLGYEQFF

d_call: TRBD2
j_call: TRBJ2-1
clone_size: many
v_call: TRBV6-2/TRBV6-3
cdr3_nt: TGTGCCAGCAGGGAGTCACTAGCGGGGTTTTTGGGTGAGCAGTTCTTC
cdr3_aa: CASRESLAGFLGEQFF

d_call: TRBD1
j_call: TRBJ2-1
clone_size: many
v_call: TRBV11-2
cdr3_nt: TGTGCCAGCAGCTTAAGTACAGGGGTTCGCTCTGAGCAGTTCTTC
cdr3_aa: CASSLSTGVRSEQFF

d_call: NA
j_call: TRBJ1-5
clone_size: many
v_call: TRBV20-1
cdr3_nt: TGCAGCGCTCTGGGTAGGGGGGGAATGGGCCAGCCCCAGCATTTT
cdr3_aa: CSALGRGGMGQPQHF

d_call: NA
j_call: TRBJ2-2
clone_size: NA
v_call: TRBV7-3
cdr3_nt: TGTGCCAGCAGCTTATTGGCTACCGGGGAGCTGTTTTTT
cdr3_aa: CASSLLATGELFF

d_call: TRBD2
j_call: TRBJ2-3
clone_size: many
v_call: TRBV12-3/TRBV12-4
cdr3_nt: TGTGCCAGCAGTAGATTAGCGGGAGGTACCATTAGCACAGATACGCAGTATTTT
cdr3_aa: CASSRLAGGTISTDTQYF

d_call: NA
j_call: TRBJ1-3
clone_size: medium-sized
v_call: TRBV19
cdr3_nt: TGTGCCAGCGACCTTGGGGGATCGTCTGGAAACACCATATATTTT
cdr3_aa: CASDLGGSSGNTIYF

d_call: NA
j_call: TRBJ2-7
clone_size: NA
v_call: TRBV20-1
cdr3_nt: TGCAGTGTGGGGGCGGGGGAAACCTACGAGCAGTACTTC
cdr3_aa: CSVGAGETYEQYF

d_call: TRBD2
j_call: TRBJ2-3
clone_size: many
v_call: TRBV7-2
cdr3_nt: TGTGCCAGCAGCTTAAGACTAGCGGGGGGGCGGACTACAGATACGCAGTATTTT
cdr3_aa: CASSLRLAGGRTTDTQYF

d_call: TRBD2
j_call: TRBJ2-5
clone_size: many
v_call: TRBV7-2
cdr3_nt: TGTGCCAGCATCCAAAGACTAGCGGGGACTGAGACCCAGTACTTC
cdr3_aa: CASIQRLAGTETQYF

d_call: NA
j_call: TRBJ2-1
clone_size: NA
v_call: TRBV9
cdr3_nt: TGTGCCAGCAGCGTAGCAAGCGACAGCTCCTACAATGAGCAGTTCTTC
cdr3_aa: CASSVASDSSYNEQFF

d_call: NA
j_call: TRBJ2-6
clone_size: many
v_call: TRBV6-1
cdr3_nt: TGTGCCAGCAGTGAAGAGGGCGCTGGGGCCAACGTCCTGACTTTC
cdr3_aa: CASSEEGAGANVLTF

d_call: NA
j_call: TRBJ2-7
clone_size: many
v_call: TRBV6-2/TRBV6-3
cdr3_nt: TGTGCCAGCAGTTATAGGGCAGGAACTCGCAGTTACTTC
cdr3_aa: CASSYRAGTRSYF

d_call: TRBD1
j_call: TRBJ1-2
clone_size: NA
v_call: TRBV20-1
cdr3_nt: TGCAGTGCTAGAGATCAGGGACAGGGCGCTCCTAACTATGGCTACACCTTC
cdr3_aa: CSARDQGQGAPNYGYTF